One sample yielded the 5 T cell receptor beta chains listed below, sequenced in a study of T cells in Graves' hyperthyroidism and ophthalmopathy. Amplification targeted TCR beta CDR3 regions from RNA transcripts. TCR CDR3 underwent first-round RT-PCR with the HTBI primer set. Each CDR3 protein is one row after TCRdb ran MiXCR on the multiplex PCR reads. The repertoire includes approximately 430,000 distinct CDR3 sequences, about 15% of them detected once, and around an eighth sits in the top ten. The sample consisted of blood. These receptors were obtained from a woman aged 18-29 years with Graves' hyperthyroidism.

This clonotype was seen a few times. DNA of the CDR3: TGTGCCAGCAGCTCCGGGACTAGCGCCTCCTACGAGCAGTACTTC. Its protein product is CASSSGTSASYEQYF. This rearrangement joins TRBV5-6 to TRBJ2-7; TRBD2 aligns across 10 bases. The CDR3 covers 15 residues. With 3 bases clipped from V and 0 bases from J, the junction kept 3 bases outside the gene matches. The germline CDR1 and CDR2 sequences are SGHDT and YYEEEE.

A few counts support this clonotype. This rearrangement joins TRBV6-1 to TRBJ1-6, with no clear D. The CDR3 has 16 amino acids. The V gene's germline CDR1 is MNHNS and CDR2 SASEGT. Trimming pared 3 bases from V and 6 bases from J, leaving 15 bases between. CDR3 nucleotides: TGTGCCAGCAGTGACGGACCAGGCGGCCGTAATTCACCCCTCCACTTT. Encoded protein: CASSDGPGGRNSPLHF.

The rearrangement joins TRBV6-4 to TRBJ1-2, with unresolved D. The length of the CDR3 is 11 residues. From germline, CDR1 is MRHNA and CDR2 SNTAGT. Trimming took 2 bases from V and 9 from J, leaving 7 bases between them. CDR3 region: CASSDRVSYTF. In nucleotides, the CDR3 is TGTGCCAGCAGTGACAGGGTTAGCTACACCTTC.

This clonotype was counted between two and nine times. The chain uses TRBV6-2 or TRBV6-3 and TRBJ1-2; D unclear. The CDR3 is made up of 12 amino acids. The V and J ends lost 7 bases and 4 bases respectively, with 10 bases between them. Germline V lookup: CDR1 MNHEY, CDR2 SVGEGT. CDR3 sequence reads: CASMSRIYGYTF. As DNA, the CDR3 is TGTGCCAGCATGAGCCGGATCTATGGCTACACCTTC.

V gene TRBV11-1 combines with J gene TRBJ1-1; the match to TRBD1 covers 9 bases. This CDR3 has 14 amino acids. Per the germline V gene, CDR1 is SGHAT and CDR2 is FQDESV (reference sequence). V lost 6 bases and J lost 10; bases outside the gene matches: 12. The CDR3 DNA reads TGTGCCAGCAGTCACCCGGGACAGGGACCTCGAGCTTTCTTT. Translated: CASSHPGQGPRAFF.